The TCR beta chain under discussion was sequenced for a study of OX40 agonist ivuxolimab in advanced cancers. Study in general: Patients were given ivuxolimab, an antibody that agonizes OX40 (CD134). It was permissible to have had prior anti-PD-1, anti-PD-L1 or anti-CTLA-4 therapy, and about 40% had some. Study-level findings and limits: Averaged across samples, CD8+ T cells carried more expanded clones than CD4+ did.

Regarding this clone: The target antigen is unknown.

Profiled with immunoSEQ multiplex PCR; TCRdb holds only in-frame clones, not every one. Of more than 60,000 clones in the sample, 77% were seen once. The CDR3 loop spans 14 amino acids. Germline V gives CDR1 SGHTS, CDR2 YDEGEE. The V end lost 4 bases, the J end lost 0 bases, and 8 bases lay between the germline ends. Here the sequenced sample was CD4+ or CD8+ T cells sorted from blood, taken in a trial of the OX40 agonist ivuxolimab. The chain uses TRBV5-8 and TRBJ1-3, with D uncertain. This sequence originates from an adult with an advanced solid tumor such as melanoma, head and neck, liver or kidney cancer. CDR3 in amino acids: CASSKGLSGNTIYF. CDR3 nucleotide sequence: TGTGCCAGCAGCAAAGGACTCTCTGGAAACACCATATATTTT.